The 9 T cell receptor beta chains below were found in one sample sequenced in a study of T cell responses to AZD1222 COVID-19 vaccine. Data came from immunoSEQ multiplex PCR; TCRdb stores just in-frame clones and leaves some out. There are tens of thousands of clones in the sample; 89% occur only once, and about 28% lies in the top ten. Sequences were derived from peripheral blood, sampled 28 days after the second AZD1222 dose. These receptors all stem from an adult who received the AZD1222 COVID-19 vaccine.

V usage is TRBV7-8 and J usage is TRBJ2-3; 11 bases match TRBD2. The CDR3 has 16 amino acids. With 5 bases clipped from V and 4 bases from J, the junction kept 8 bases outside the gene matches. The germline V gene encodes CDR1 SGHVS and CDR2 FQNEAQ. Written as DNA, the CDR3 is TGTGCCAGCAGCCTACTAGCGGGAGTACTTCCAGATACGCAGTATTTT. This encodes CASSLLAGVLPDTQYF.

The rearrangement links TRBV5-1 to TRBJ1-1; TRBD1 might be the D (6 bases). The V and J ends lost 3 bases and 6 bases respectively, with 12 bases between them. CDR3 length: 13 amino acids. The germline V gene encodes CDR1 SGHRS and CDR2 YFSETQ. The CDR3 region has the DNA TGCGCCAGCAGCTATGGGACATTACCTGAAGCTTTCTTT. It codes for CASSYGTLPEAFF.

This rearrangement joins TRBV11-3 to TRBJ2-1; TRBD2 matches 8 bases. The V gene's germline CDR1 is SGHNT and CDR2 YENEEA. V lost 5 bases to trimming and J lost 15 bases; unmatched junction nucleotides: 6. The CDR3 length is 11 residues. The CDR3 loop is CASSPGTSVFF. For the CDR3, the DNA is TGTGCCAGCAGCCCTGGGACTAGTGTGTTCTTC.

The chain employs TRBV11-2 and TRBJ1-6; D is unclear. V shed 0 bases and J shed 10 bases, with 4 bases lying between them. Germline values: CDR1 SGHAT, CDR2 FQNNGV. The CDR3 covers 12 residues. The CDR3 protein is CASSLDMSPLHF. CDR3 coding DNA: TGTGCCAGCAGCTTAGATATGTCACCCCTCCACTTT.

The chain recombines TRBV28 with TRBJ1-5, with unresolved D. The CDR3 has 10 residues. The V end was cut by 5 bases, the J end by 4 bases, with 0 bases between. Germline V gives CDR1 MDHEN, CDR2 SYDVKM. The CDR3 region has the DNA TGTGCCAGCAGTAATCAGCCCCAGCATTTT. Translating gives CASSNQPQHF.

The J gene is TRBJ2-7, the V gene TRBV19; 9 positions agree with TRBD1. V lost 2 bases to trimming and J lost 5 bases; unmatched junction nucleotides: 4. There are 14 residues in the CDR3. The germline V gene encodes CDR1 LNHDA and CDR2 SQIVND (reference sequence). The CDR3 loop is CASSIRDRVNEQYF. CDR3 DNA: TGTGCCAGTAGTATACGGGACAGGGTCAACGAGCAGTACTTC.

V gene TRBV28 combines with J gene TRBJ2-6; D is uncertain. This CDR3 is built from 14 residues. CDR1 MDHEN and CDR2 SYDVKM come from the germline V gene. Trimming stripped 6 bases from V and 2 bases from J, with 8 bases between. The CDR3 DNA is TGTGCCAGCAGGGTTAGCCCTGGGGCCAACGTCCTGACTTTC. Its translation is CASRVSPGANVLTF.

This clone showed up just a few times. The gene calls are TRBV11-2 and TRBJ1-4; 8 nucleotides align to TRBD1. CDR3 length: 19 amino acids. Looked up from germline, CDR1 is SGHAT and CDR2 is FQNNGV. V lost 8 bases to trimming and J lost 4 bases; unmatched junction nucleotides: 21. CDR3 in DNA: TGTGCCAGCCGACCCGGGTTGGGGGCAGGGGGCCAGTATAATGAAAAACTGTTTTTT. Its protein is CASRPGLGAGGQYNEKLFF.

The chain links TRBV28 to TRBJ2-1, with TRBD2 identical over 10 bases. The trim removed 7 bases at V and 9 bases at J, leaving 9 bases unmatched. The CDR3 extends over 14 amino acids. Germline CDR1 and CDR2: MDHEN and SYDVKM. The CDR3 DNA reads as TGTGCCAGCAATCGGCTAGCGGGAGTGGGTGAGCAGTTCTTC. This codes for CASNRLAGVGEQFF.